The 9 T cell receptor beta chains below all came from one sample that was sequenced in a study of beta chain features in type 1 diabetes. Reverse transcribing all isolated RNA meant expressed TCRB transcripts were sequenced. Libraries were prepared by immunoSEQ multiplex PCR; TCRdb keeps only in-frame clonotypes and omits some of them. This sample yields 900,000 or so clones, of which 17% are seen a single time; around 0.02% belongs to the top ten. Material for sequencing was naive CD4+ T cells from blood. The receptor source for this set is a woman under 30 in good health.

The CDR3 nucleotides are TGTGCCAGCAGCGGTGGGGCGTCAGGTGAGCAGTTCTTC. The encoded protein is CASSGGASGEQFF. The chain uses TRBV7-3 and TRBJ2-1, with D maybe TRBD1 (5 bases). CDR3 length: 13 amino acids. V was cut by 5 bases and J by 9 bases, with 14 bases left in between. Germline CDR1 and CDR2: SGHTA and FQGTGA.

The V gene is TRBV7-3, the J gene TRBJ2-3, with a tentative D call TRBD2 (5 bases). The CDR3 runs to 16 residues. Looked up from germline, CDR1 is SGHTA and CDR2 is FQGTGA. Trimming stripped 4 bases from V and 0 bases from J, with 14 bases between. CDR3 bases: TGTGCCAGCAGCTCCGGAGCGGATGCTAGCACAGATACGCAGTATTTT. Its protein is CASSSGADASTDTQYF.

V gene TRBV18 combines with J gene TRBJ1-3; 9 bases map to TRBD1. The germline V gene has CDR1 KGHSH and CDR2 LQKENI. Unmatched junction bases numbered 2, after V lost 2 bases and J lost 3 bases. This CDR3 has 15 amino acids. The CDR3 DNA follows: TGTGCCAGCTCACCAACGGACAGGGGTGGAAACACCATATATTTT. This gives the protein CASSPTDRGGNTIYF.

The sample holds a few counts of this clone. The chain couples TRBV7-9 to TRBJ2-7, with unresolved D. V was cut by 1 base and J by 2 bases, with 9 bases left in between. This CDR3 region has 14 residues. Germline V gene sequence: CDR1 SEHNR, CDR2 FQNEAQ (reference sequence). CDR3 sequence: CASSLGTEPYEQYF. The CDR3 bases are TGTGCCAGCAGCTTAGGGACGGAACCCTACGAGCAGTACTTC. The variable domain in full, completed from reference TRBV7-9 and TRBJ2-7, reads DTGVSQNPRHKITKRGQNVTFRCDPISEHNRLYWYRQTLGQGPEFLTYFQNEAQLEKSRLLSDRFSAERPKGSFSTLEIQRTEQGDSAMYLCASSLGTEPYEQYFGPGTRLTVT.

This clone has more than one count but fewer than ten. CDR3 in DNA: TGTGCCAGCAGCTTAAGGGGACAGGGGGTCGAAGCTTTCTTT. Its translation: CASSLRGQGVEAFF. The chain carries TRBV7-9 and TRBJ1-1; 11 bases line up with TRBD1. Germline-derived CDR1 and CDR2 are SEHNR and FQNEAQ (reference sequence). V shed 2 bases and J 8 bases; nucleotides not matched to a gene: 4. This CDR3 spans 14 amino acids.

The chain employs TRBV5-6 and TRBJ1-1; D remains ambiguous. Per germline, CDR1 SGHDT and CDR2 YYEEEE. The length of the CDR3 is 14 residues. Trimming removed 2 bases at V and 0 bases at J, with 8 bases between. The CDR3 sequence is CASSFRELNTEAFF. The CDR3 nucleotides are TGTGCCAGCAGCTTTCGAGAGCTGAACACTGAAGCTTTCTTT.

This clone was seen a handful of times. This chain connects TRBV5-4 to TRBJ2-7, with D unclear. Germline loops: CDR1 SGHNT, CDR2 YYREEE (reference sequence). V lost 0 bases to trimming and J lost 0 bases, with 10 bases between them. This CDR3 has 15 amino acids. The CDR3 DNA reads as TGTGCCAGCAGCTTGGAACCGAAAAGCTCCTACGAGCAGTACTTC. Its protein is CASSLEPKSSYEQYF.

The sample holds a few counts of this clone. The rearrangement joins TRBV6-1 to TRBJ1-5; D is uncertain. Germline V CDR1 and CDR2: MNHNS, SASEGT. The CDR3 contains 16 residues. Trimming pared 2 bases from V and 4 bases from J, leaving 15 bases between. CDR3 amino acids: CASSESAGQVNQPQHF. The CDR3 DNA sequence: TGTGCCAGCAGTGAATCCGCGGGCCAGGTTAATCAGCCCCAGCATTTT.

This clone turned up a few times. V and J are TRBV14 and TRBJ1-5; D is perhaps TRBD1 (6 bases). The CDR3 runs to 18 residues. The ends were cut back, 9 bases at V and 0 bases at J, with 24 bases in the middle. CDR1 is SGHDN, CDR2 FVKESK, per germline. The CDR3 sequence is CARNLSGHVIHSNQPQHF. The CDR3 DNA reads as TGTGCCAGGAATCTGTCGGGACATGTAATCCATAGCAATCAGCCCCAGCATTTT.